The source of this T cell receptor beta chain is a study of blood T cell repertoires in COVID-19. Across the study: COVID-19 samples, acute and convalescent, were from the United States, Italy and Spain.

Authors' processing steps: The authors estimated nucleated cell counts from reference gene primer amplification. TCRdb keeps only in-frame clones here, not all; method: immunoSEQ multiplex PCR. The DNA was the basis for D and trimming; V, J and clone size are from that table. The sample includes 110,000 to 150,000 clones, over 80% of them seen just once. Participants, roughly 18 to 89 years old, spanned under 25 US areas. Participants' reported clinical history set cohort assignment. This CDR3 has 17 amino acids. After removal of 4 bases from V and 2 bases from J, the junction contained 14 bases not matched to a gene. Germline V gene sequence: CDR1 SGHRS, CDR2 YFSETQ.

Material: PBMCs or T cells enriched from blood (not recorded which). This TCR was sampled from a man aged 60 to 75 who had recovered from COVID-19. This chain connects TRBV5-1 to TRBJ1-2, with 7 bases fitting TRBD1. The CDR3, as DNA: TGCGCCAGCAGCCTAGAAATTACAGGGGCCTCAAACTATGGCTACACCTTC. It translates to CASSLEITGASNYGYTF.